These T cell receptor beta chains were read from a single sample in a study of blood T cell repertoires in COVID-19. The method was immunoSEQ multiplex PCR; TCRdb's version includes in-frame clones alone and lacks a portion of them. The sample lists fewer than 200,000 clones, 80% to 90% occurring once. Source material: peripheral blood. These receptors were taken from a man aged 45 to 65 with active or convalescent COVID-19. Both conserved end residues are part of each CDR3. The D gene is left open where the match is weak. Some rows have no size entry. The others give once, few or many, or a class for an expanded clone.

>TRBD2|.|TRBJ2-5|TRBV7-3
CASSLSGSGGETQYF
TGTGCCAGCAGCTTAAGTGGTAGCGGGGGAGAGACCCAGTACTTC
>.|.|TRBJ2-1|TRBV18
CASSPQVQTSISYNEQFF
TGTGCCAGCTCACCCCAAGTGCAGACTTCTATTTCCTACAATGAGCAGTTCTTC
>.|.|TRBJ1-1|TRBV2
CASSEAVPGLGTEAFF
TGTGCCAGCAGTGAAGCGGTGCCGGGGTTAGGCACTGAAGCTTTCTTT
>.|.|TRBJ2-2|TRBV24-1
CATRDTRSPTGELFF
TGTGCCACCAGGGACACCCGTTCTCCCACCGGGGAGCTGTTTTTT
>.|once|TRBJ2-6|TRBV5-6
CASSKGAGANVLTF
TGTGCCAGCAGCAAGGGGGCTGGGGCCAACGTCCTGACTTTC
>TRBD2|.|TRBJ2-5|TRBV18
CASSPVRRGGQEQETQYF
TGTGCCAGCTCACCCGTTAGGCGCGGGGGGCAAGAGCAAGAGACCCAGTACTTC
>TRBD1|.|TRBJ1-5|TRBV2
CASRQDRGSNQPQHF
TGTGCCAGCAGGCAGGACAGGGGTAGCAATCAGCCCCAGCATTTT
>.|.|TRBJ1-3|TRBV2
CASSPTAGNTIYF
TGTGCCAGCAGTCCGACTGCAGGAAACACCATATATTTT
>TRBD1|.|TRBJ1-6|TRBV5-3
CASLTGGSFNSPLHF
TGTGCCAGTTTGACAGGGGGAAGTTTTAATTCACCCCTCCACTTT
>.|.|TRBJ2-7|TRBV7-2
CASSLFGSYEQYF
TGTGCCAGCAGCTTATTCGGGTCTTACGAGCAGTACTTC
>TRBD1|.|TRBJ1-2|TRBV6-1
CASSEYQTGTDGYTF
TGTGCCAGCAGTGAATACCAGACAGGGACGGATGGCTACACCTTC
>TRBD1|.|TRBJ2-5|TRBV4-2
CASSQTTGGTETQYF
TGTGCCAGCAGCCAAACGACAGGGGGAACAGAGACCCAGTACTTC
>TRBD1|.|TRBJ1-6|TRBV19
CASARGQGDSPLHF
TGTGCCAGCGCAAGAGGACAGGGCGATTCACCCCTCCACTTT
>.|once|TRBJ2-7|TRBV12-3/TRBV12-4
CASTNRDGGEQYF
TGTGCCAGCACCAACCGCGATGGCGGGGAGCAGTACTTC
>.|.|TRBJ2-1|TRBV29-1
CSVVLGGAGNEQFF
TGCAGCGTTGTGTTAGGGGGCGCGGGGAATGAGCAGTTCTTC
>TRBD1|.|TRBJ1-2|TRBV28
CASSLPSSFLMAGGHGYTF
TGTGCCAGCAGTTTGCCTTCATCCTTTCTGATGGCAGGGGGACATGGCTACACCTTC
>TRBD1|.|TRBJ2-5|TRBV24-1
CATSDLGTGGGETQYF
TGTGCCACCAGTGATTTGGGGACAGGGGGCGGTGAGACCCAGTACTTC